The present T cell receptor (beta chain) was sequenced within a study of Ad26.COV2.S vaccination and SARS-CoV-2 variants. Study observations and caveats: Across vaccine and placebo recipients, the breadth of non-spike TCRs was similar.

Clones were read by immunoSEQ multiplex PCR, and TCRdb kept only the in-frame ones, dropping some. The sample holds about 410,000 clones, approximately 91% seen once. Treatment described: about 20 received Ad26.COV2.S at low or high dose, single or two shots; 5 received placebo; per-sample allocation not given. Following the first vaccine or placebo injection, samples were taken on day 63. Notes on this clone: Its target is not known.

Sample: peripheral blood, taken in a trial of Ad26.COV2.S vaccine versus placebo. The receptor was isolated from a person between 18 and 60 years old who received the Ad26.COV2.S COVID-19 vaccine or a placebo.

The CDR3 bases are TGTGCCAGCAGAGCAAACAGGGGAACCTACGAGCAGTACTTC. Translation gives CASRANRGTYEQYF. The chain carries TRBV4-2 and TRBJ2-7; 7 nucleotides line up with TRBD1. Trimming took 6 bases from V and 2 from J; bases not matched to a gene: 7. CDR1 and CDR2 from the germline V gene are LGHNA and YNFKEQ. This CDR3 is built from 14 residues.